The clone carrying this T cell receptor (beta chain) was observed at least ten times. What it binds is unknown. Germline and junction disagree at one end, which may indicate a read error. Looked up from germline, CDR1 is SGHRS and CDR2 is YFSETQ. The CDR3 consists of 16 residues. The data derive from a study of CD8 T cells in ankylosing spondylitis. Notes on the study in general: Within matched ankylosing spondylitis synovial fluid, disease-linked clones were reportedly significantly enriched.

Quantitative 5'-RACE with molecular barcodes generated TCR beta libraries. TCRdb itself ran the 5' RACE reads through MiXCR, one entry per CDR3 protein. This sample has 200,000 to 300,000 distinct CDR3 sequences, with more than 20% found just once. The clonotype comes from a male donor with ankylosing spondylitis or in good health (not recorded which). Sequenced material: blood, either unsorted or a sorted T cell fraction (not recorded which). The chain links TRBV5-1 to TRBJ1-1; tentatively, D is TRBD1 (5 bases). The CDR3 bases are TGCGCCAGCAGCTTACCCCTAGACAGCCTGAAGACTGAAGCTTTCTTT. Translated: CASSLPLDSLKTEAFF.